These 18 T cell receptor beta chains share one sample of origin, sequenced in a study of T cells in Graves' hyperthyroidism and ophthalmopathy (dated by TCRdb to between 2017 and 2020). Receptor libraries were prepared by multiplex PCR. The run used an Illumina HiSeq 2000. The TCR beta CDR3 regions were amplified from RNA transcripts. For the first round of RT-PCR on the TCR CDR3, the HTBI primer set was used together with the Qiagen OneStep RT-PCR kit. TCRdb took the public reads, trimmed them with fastp at Q25, ran MiXCR for clone calling and kept in-frame beta chains. Rows are combined by CDR3 protein, so each entry shows the most common genes and DNA. The sample data list roughly 560,000 distinct CDR3 sequences, and approximately 14% of these were observed just once. About 4.5% of the sample belongs to the ten largest clones. Material: blood. The origin of the receptors is a middle-aged woman with Graves' ophthalmopathy.

The genes are TRBV12-3 or TRBV12-4 and TRBJ1-2; TRBD1 is a possible D gene (5 bases). Trimming removed 2 bases at V and 4 bases at J, with 14 bases between. The CDR3 is made up of 15 amino acids. DNA of the CDR3: TGTGCCAGCAGTTTACGGGACCGAGCCCCCTATGGCTACACCTTC. Translating it yields CASSLRDRAPYGYTF.

This clonotype appeared many times. This chain links TRBV10-2 with TRBJ2-5; 11 bases match TRBD2. This CDR3 region has 18 residues. V gave up 5 bases and J gave up 5 bases; unmatched junction bases: 16. The germline V gene encodes CDR1 WSHSY and CDR2 SAAADI. The DNA of the CDR3 is TGCGCCAGCAGTCATACTAGCGGGAGATTGATCTACGACGAGACCCAGTACTTC. Its translation: CASSHTSGRLIYDETQYF.

The chain couples TRBV6-1 to TRBJ1-2, with D perhaps TRBD1 (6 bases). CDR3 length equals 13 residues. V shed 6 bases and J shed 7 bases, with 15 bases lying between them. Germline loops: CDR1 MNHNS, CDR2 SASEGT. CDR3 in amino acids: CASRPAGASGYTF. The DNA for the CDR3 is TGTGCCAGCAGACCGGCGGGGGCGTCTGGCTACACCTTC.

This clonotype was counted many times. The gene calls are TRBV20-1 and TRBJ2-5; D might be TRBD2 (6 bases). The V end was cut by 6 bases, the J end by 0 bases, with 11 bases between. Looked up from germline, CDR1 is DFQATT and CDR2 is SNEGSKA (reference sequence). The CDR3 sequence is 13 residues long. The CDR3 nucleotides read TGCAGTGCCGTAAGGGACTACCAAGAGACCCAGTACTTC. Protein product: CSAVRDYQETQYF.

This clonotype has at least ten counts. CDR3 in amino acids: CASSEQGNNQPQHF. The CDR3 DNA reads TGTGCCAGCAGTGAGCAGGGGAACAATCAGCCCCAGCATTTT. The chain employs TRBV6-1 and TRBJ1-5; a possible D gene is TRBD1 (6 bases). V lost 3 bases, J lost 3 bases, and 9 bases lay in between. Germline V gene sequence: CDR1 MNHNS, CDR2 SASEGT. CDR3 length equals 14 residues.

This clonotype was seen at least ten times. The V call is TRBV18, the J call TRBJ2-5, with 12 bases lining up with TRBD1. This CDR3 is built from 16 residues. In germline, CDR1 is KGHSH, CDR2 LQKENI. Germline trimming cut 0 bases from V and 4 bases from J; bases unmatched to any gene: 3. This CDR3 reads CASSPPGTGGRETQYF. The CDR3 nucleotides read TGTGCCAGCTCACCACCCGGGACAGGGGGCAGAGAGACCCAGTACTTC.

This clonotype was recorded many times. The CDR3 DNA is TGTGCCAGCAGTGGAGGGGGACGGTACACTGAAGCTTTCTTT. As protein: CASSGGGRYTEAFF. The chain joins TRBV25-1 to TRBJ1-1, with D possibly matching TRBD1 (6 bases). The germline CDR1 and CDR2 sequences are MGHDK and SYGVNS. The V end was cut by 4 bases, the J end by 3 bases, with 12 bases between. This CDR3 region has 14 residues.

This clonotype was found many times. The chain carries TRBV28 and TRBJ1-5; D unresolved. The CDR3 length is 12 residues. CDR1 MDHEN and CDR2 SYDVKM come from the germline V gene. The V and J ends lost 6 bases and 0 bases respectively, with 3 bases between them. The CDR3 DNA is TGTGCCAGCAGAGTTAGCAATCAGCCCCAGCATTTT. Translating gives CASRVSNQPQHF.

This clonotype was recorded many times. The chain employs TRBV6-1 and TRBJ1-1; D call uncertain. CDR3 length: 13 residues. Trimming pared 4 bases from V and 0 bases from J, leaving 6 bases between. CDR1 MNHNS and CDR2 SASEGT come from the germline V gene. DNA of the CDR3: TGTGCCAGCAGTGGGGCGATGAACACTGAAGCTTTCTTT. Amino acid sequence: CASSGAMNTEAFF.

This clonotype appeared a few times. This chain links TRBV30 with TRBJ1-1; 7 bases agree with TRBD1. After removal of 0 bases from V and 5 bases from J, the junction contained 15 bases not matched to a gene. This CDR3 comprises 17 residues. Per germline, CDR1 GTSNPN and CDR2 SVGIG (reference sequence). For the CDR3, the DNA is TGTGCCTGGAGTGTATACTCCAATCCCAGGGGGGGTACTGAAGCTTTCTTT. It encodes CAWSVYSNPRGGTEAFF.

This chain connects TRBV12-3 or TRBV12-4 to TRBJ2-5; a possible D gene is TRBD1 (5 bases). V lost 5 bases, J lost 5 bases, and 12 bases lay in between. The CDR3 loop spans 13 amino acids. DNA for the CDR3: TGTGCCAGCAGTCTCCAGGGTATTGAGACCCAGTACTTC. Translated: CASSLQGIETQYF.

A word on this clonotype: A much larger clone differs from this one at a single base, so this may be a read error. CDR3 DNA: TGTGCCAACAGTTTAGGCGGGGGGGCGGCTGAAGCTTTCTTT. Its translation is CANSLGGGAAEAFF. This chain connects TRBV12-3 or TRBV12-4 to TRBJ1-1; TRBD1 is a possible D gene (6 bases). The CDR3 covers 14 residues.

This clonotype appeared many times. This chain connects TRBV5-1 to TRBJ2-2; maybe TRBD2 (5 bases). This CDR3 has 15 amino acids. Trimming took 4 bases from V and 3 from J, leaving 13 bases between them. Germline V lookup: CDR1 SGHRS, CDR2 YFSETQ. The CDR3 reads CASSVIEEDTGELFF. CDR3 DNA sequence: TGCGCCAGCAGCGTTATCGAGGAGGACACCGGGGAGCTGTTTTTT. Variable domain in full (rest from reference TRBV5-1 and TRBJ2-2): KAGVTQTPRYLIKTRGQQVTLSCSPISGHRSVSWYQQTPGQGLQFLFEYFSETQRNKGNFPGRFSGRQFSNSRSEMNVSTLELGDSALYLCASSVIEEDTGELFFGEGSRLTVL.

This clonotype was picked up a small number of times. The chain couples TRBV30 to TRBJ2-1; 10 bases are shared with TRBD2. Germline assignment: CDR1 GTSNPN and CDR2 SVGIG (reference sequence). The CDR3 has 15 amino acids. Trimming removed 3 bases from V and 3 bases from J; junction bases left unmatched: 5. This CDR3 reads CAWSSSGRNYNEQFF. Here the CDR3 DNA reads TGTGCCTGGAGCAGTAGCGGGAGGAACTACAATGAGCAGTTCTTC.

In this sample, this clonotype turned up many times. This chain joins TRBV2 and TRBJ1-2; weak D call: TRBD1 (5 bases). The germline V gene has CDR1 SNHLY and CDR2 FYNNEI. V gave up 7 bases and J gave up 7 bases, with 19 bases separating them. There are 14 residues in the CDR3. The CDR3 DNA reads TGTGCCAGCATTCAACAAGGGGCCCTGAGTGGCTACACCTTC. Residues: CASIQQGALSGYTF.

This clonotype occurred many times. This sequence joins TRBV5-1 and TRBJ2-5, with D perhaps TRBD1 or TRBD2 (5 bases each). Trimming pared 4 bases from V and 4 bases from J, leaving 14 bases between. The V gene's germline CDR1 is SGHRS and CDR2 YFSETQ. CDR3 length: 14 residues. CDR3 nucleotide sequence: TGCGCCAGCAGCCGGGGAGTCCAGGGAGAGACCCAGTACTTC. Encoded protein: CASSRGVQGETQYF. The whole variable domain, remainder taken from reference TRBV5-1 and TRBJ2-5, is KAGVTQTPRYLIKTRGQQVTLSCSPISGHRSVSWYQQTPGQGLQFLFEYFSETQRNKGNFPGRFSGRQFSNSRSEMNVSTLELGDSALYLCASSRGVQGETQYFGPGTRLLVL.

This clonotype has at least ten counts. V and J are TRBV7-9 and TRBJ2-7; 8 nucleotides match TRBD2. The CDR3 runs 12 residues. V shed 5 bases, J shed 4 bases, and the junction held 1 base outside the gene matches. Germline values: CDR1 SEHNR, CDR2 FQNEAQ (reference sequence). CDR3 region: CASSAGGYEQYF. The CDR3 region has the DNA TGTGCCAGCAGCGCGGGGGGATACGAGCAGTACTTC.

The chain has TRBV10-3 and TRBJ2-3; D is ambiguous. This CDR3 has 15 amino acids. Germline CDR1 is ENHRY and CDR2 is SYGVKD. Trimming pared 5 bases from V and 0 bases from J, leaving 12 bases between. CDR3 nucleotides: TGTGCCATCAGTAACACCGGGTCTAGCACAGATACGCAGTATTTT. Its translation: CAISNTGSSTDTQYF.